Below are 21 T cell receptor beta chains sequenced from a single sample in a study of early T cells in non-severe SARS-CoV-2 infection. TCRdb used MiXCR to reprocess the 5' RACE reads, holding one entry per CDR3 protein. The data contain tens of thousands of distinct CDR3 sequences, 14% of them singletons. The source material was whole blood. All receptors come from an adult who was a healthcare worker with PCR-confirmed SARS-CoV-2 infection or an uninfected control (not recorded which).

The chain combines TRBV20-1 with TRBJ1-5; 8 positions agree with TRBD1. Germline V gene sequence: CDR1 DFQATT, CDR2 SNEGSKA (reference sequence). V dropped 5 bases and J dropped 5; count of bases not matched to a gene: 2. CDR3 length equals 12 residues. CDR3 in amino acids: CSASTGDQPQHF. In DNA form, the CDR3 reads TGCAGTGCTTCGACAGGGGATCAGCCCCAGCATTTT.

The V and J genes are TRBV12-3 or TRBV12-4 and TRBJ1-5; no clear D gene. The V and J ends lost 2 bases and 0 bases respectively, with 8 bases between them. This CDR3 comprises 15 residues. As DNA, the CDR3 is TGTGCCAGCAGTTTATTCGAACTTAGCAATCAGCCCCAGCATTTT. It yields the protein CASSLFELSNQPQHF.

This clonotype has ten or more counts. The chain carries TRBV21-1 and TRBJ1-6; the table's D call, TRBD1, has no DNA check behind it. TRBV21-1 is shown as a pseudogene. This CDR3 is 17 amino acids long. CDR3 nucleotides: TGTGCCAGCAGCAACAATGCAGGGGTAGGATATAATTCACCCCTCCACTTT. Translated, it gives CASSNNAGVGYNSPLHF.

The chain has TRBV3-1 and TRBJ1-1; tentative D call: TRBD1 (5 bases). The germline V gene has CDR1 LGHDT and CDR2 YNNKEL (reference sequence). V was trimmed by 2 bases and J by 4 bases, leaving 11 bases between them. The CDR3 has 14 amino acids. CDR3 protein: CASSQWGKATEAFF. Written as DNA, the CDR3 is TGTGCCAGCAGCCAATGGGGGAAGGCCACTGAAGCTTTCTTT.

This clonotype was detected a few times. This chain links TRBV4-2 with TRBJ2-7, with 9 bases identical to TRBD2. V dropped 3 bases and J dropped 2; count of bases not matched to a gene: 5. The CDR3 length is 15 residues. Germline values: CDR1 LGHNA, CDR2 YNFKEQ. CDR3 bases: TGTGCCAGCAGCCAGTTAGCGGGGGAGACCTACGAGCAGTACTTC. This encodes CASSQLAGETYEQYF.

Ten or more counts support this clonotype. The chain is built from TRBV12-3 or TRBV12-4 and TRBJ1-5; D is uncertain. V was trimmed by 1 base and J by 0 bases, leaving 7 bases between them. The CDR3 length is 15 residues. Here the CDR3 reads CASSLGQLSNQPQHF. The CDR3, as DNA: TGTGCCAGCAGTTTAGGTCAGCTTAGCAATCAGCCCCAGCATTTT.

The chain joins TRBV20-1 to TRBJ2-2; no firm D call. Trimming left V 3 bases short and J 2 bases short, with 7 bases between. The CDR3 covers 13 residues. Germline V gene sequence: CDR1 DFQATT, CDR2 SNEGSKA (reference sequence). DNA of the CDR3: TGCAGTGCTAGCCGAGTTAACACCGGGGAGCTGTTTTTT. It specifies CSASRVNTGELFF.

This clonotype was picked up a small number of times. J is TRBJ2-3 and V is TRBV3-1, with 9 bases that match TRBD2. Germline assignment: CDR1 LGHDT and CDR2 YNNKEL (reference sequence). V shed 3 bases, J shed 6 bases, and the junction held 7 bases outside the gene matches. There are 15 residues in the CDR3. CDR3 coding DNA: TGTGCCAGCAGCCAGGGTAGCGGGGGAGGGGATACGCAGTATTTT. This sequence encodes CASSQGSGGGDTQYF.

The chain recombines TRBV11-2 with TRBJ2-5; D is undetermined. The CDR3 runs to 15 residues. Germline V gives CDR1 SGHAT, CDR2 FQNNGV. The V gene lost 5 bases and the J gene lost 0 bases, with 13 bases spanning the gap. The CDR3 loop is CASSALTPYQETQYF. The DNA of the CDR3 is TGTGCCAGCAGCGCCCTGACCCCGTACCAAGAGACCCAGTACTTC.

The table lists this clonotype with many counts. This chain uses TRBV30 with TRBJ2-1, with D possibly being TRBD1 or TRBD2 (6 bases each). V was shortened by 1 base and J by 8 bases, with 9 bases between the two germline ends. Per the germline V gene, CDR1 is GTSNPN and CDR2 is SVGIG (reference sequence). The CDR3 spans 12 residues. CDR3 nucleotide sequence: TGTGCCTGGAGTGAAGGGGGGTATGAGCAGTTCTTC. Encoded protein: CAWSEGGYEQFF.

By its share, this clonotype is medium-sized (0.01 to 0.1%). The J gene is TRBJ2-7, the V gene TRBV30; tentative D call: TRBD1 (6 bases). V lost 0 bases and J 6 bases, leaving 21 bases between the germline ends. CDR3 size: 16 residues. Germline lookup yields CDR1 GTSNPN and CDR2 SVGIG (reference sequence). The CDR3 is CAWSVGPWGLVGEQYF. As DNA, the CDR3 is TGTGCCTGGAGTGTAGGCCCCTGGGGGCTGGTTGGCGAGCAGTACTTC.

This clonotype was seen only a few times. This chain links TRBV5-1 with TRBJ2-7, with D possibly matching TRBD1 (6 bases). The germline V and J ends were trimmed by 0 bases and 3 bases, with 16 bases remaining between them. The CDR3 runs to 16 residues. Germline CDR1 is SGHRS and CDR2 is YFSETQ. The CDR3 region has the DNA TGCGCCAGCAGCTTGGCCCAGGGGCTCCACAACTACGAGCAGTACTTC. Translation gives CASSLAQGLHNYEQYF.

There are many counts of this clonotype. This chain joins TRBV3-1 and TRBJ1-4; possible D gene TRBD1, 5 bases. V was shortened by 4 bases and J by 2 bases, with 11 bases between the two germline ends. This CDR3 region has 15 residues. Germline loops: CDR1 LGHDT, CDR2 YNNKEL (reference sequence). The CDR3 here is CASSPYRDTNEKLFF. The CDR3 DNA sequence: TGTGCCAGCAGCCCTTACCGGGACACTAATGAAAAACTGTTTTTT.

CDR3 bases: TGTGCCAGCAGCGTAGAAGGGGAGGGTGAAAAACTGTTTTTT. Translated: CASSVEGEGEKLFF. The V gene is TRBV9, the J gene TRBJ1-4, with a possible D match to TRBD1 (5 bases). Deletions cut 0 bases from V and 7 bases from J, with 10 bases between. This CDR3 region has 14 residues. Germline CDR1 is SGDLS and CDR2 is YYNGEE.

This clonotype occurred many times. The rearrangement joins TRBV7-9 to TRBJ2-1; weak D call: TRBD1 (6 bases). There are 14 residues in the CDR3. Germline V gene sequence: CDR1 SEHNR, CDR2 FQNEAQ (reference sequence). Trimming removed 3 bases at V and 6 bases at J, with 12 bases between. The CDR3 DNA reads as TGTGCCAGCAGCTTCACAGGGTCGGGCAATGAGCAGTTCTTC. Translating it yields CASSFTGSGNEQFF. The full variable domain, its missing parts supplied by reference TRBV7-9 and TRBJ2-1, is DTGVSQNPRHKITKRGQNVTFRCDPISEHNRLYWYRQTLGQGPEFLTYFQNEAQLEKSRLLSDRFSAERPKGSFSTLEIQRTEQGDSAMYLCASSFTGSGNEQFFGPGTRLTVL.

This chain uses TRBV25-1 with TRBJ1-4; D not certain. The CDR3 is made up of 13 amino acids. With 4 bases removed from V and 7 bases from J, the gap between germline ends came to 10 bases. The germline CDR1 and CDR2 sequences are MGHDK and SYGVNS. The CDR3 sequence is CASSGRGFEKLFF. The CDR3 bases are TGTGCCAGCAGTGGTCGAGGGTTTGAAAAACTGTTTTTT.

The V and J genes are TRBV6-1 and TRBJ2-6; possibly TRBD1 for D (5 bases). Germline values: CDR1 MNHNS, CDR2 SASEGT. The CDR3 is 16 residues long. The ends were cut back, 3 bases at V and 0 bases at J, with 9 bases in the middle. CDR3 DNA: TGTGCCAGCAGTGAGGGGCCAGCCTCTGGGGCCAACGTCCTGACTTTC. Protein: CASSEGPASGANVLTF.

This clonotype was observed a few times. J is TRBJ1-5 and V is TRBV2; 8 positions agree with TRBD1. Germline V CDR1 and CDR2: SNHLY, FYNNEI. The junction had 2 bases not matched to a gene; V was cut back by 3 bases and J by 7 bases. The CDR3 is 13 residues long. The CDR3 nucleotides read TGTGCCAGCAGTGACAGGGGGCCCCAGCCCCAGCATTTT. Translated, it gives CASSDRGPQPQHF.

This rearrangement joins TRBV7-6 to TRBJ2-7; D call uncertain. V gave up 5 bases and J gave up 5 bases, with 16 bases separating them. The CDR3 length is 14 residues. In germline, CDR1 is SGHVS, CDR2 FNYEAQ. CDR3 region: CASSPSPSRNEQYF. The CDR3 DNA reads TGTGCCAGCAGCCCATCCCCCTCCCGGAACGAGCAGTACTTC. Together with reference TRBV7-6 and TRBJ2-7, the CDR3 gives the full variable domain: GAGVSQSPRYKVTKRGQDVALRCDPISGHVSLYWYRQALGQGPEFLTYFNYEAQQDKSGLPNDRFSAERPEGSISTLTIQRTEQRDSAMYRCASSPSPSRNEQYFGPGTRLTVT.

The rearrangement joins TRBV29-1 to TRBJ2-3; unclear D gene. V lost 2 bases and J 6 bases, leaving 6 bases between the germline ends. The CDR3 loop spans 11 amino acids. The germline V gene encodes CDR1 SQVTM and CDR2 ANQGSEA. The CDR3: CSVESPDTQYF. CDR3 coding DNA: TGCAGCGTTGAATCCCCGGATACGCAGTATTTT.

The V call is TRBV5-1, the J call TRBJ1-4; 8 nucleotides agree with TRBD1. This CDR3 contains 16 residues. The germline V gene has CDR1 SGHRS and CDR2 YFSETQ. With V trimmed by 4 bases and J by 0 bases, 5 bases remained unmatched. The chain's CDR3 is CASSHRDRSTNEKLFF. The CDR3 DNA reads TGCGCCAGCAGCCACCGGGACAGGTCAACTAATGAAAAACTGTTTTTT. The full variable domain, completed using reference TRBV5-1 and TRBJ1-4, is KAGVTQTPRYLIKTRGQQVTLSCSPISGHRSVSWYQQTPGQGLQFLFEYFSETQRNKGNFPGRFSGRQFSNSRSEMNVSTLELGDSALYLCASSHRDRSTNEKLFFGSGTQLSVL.